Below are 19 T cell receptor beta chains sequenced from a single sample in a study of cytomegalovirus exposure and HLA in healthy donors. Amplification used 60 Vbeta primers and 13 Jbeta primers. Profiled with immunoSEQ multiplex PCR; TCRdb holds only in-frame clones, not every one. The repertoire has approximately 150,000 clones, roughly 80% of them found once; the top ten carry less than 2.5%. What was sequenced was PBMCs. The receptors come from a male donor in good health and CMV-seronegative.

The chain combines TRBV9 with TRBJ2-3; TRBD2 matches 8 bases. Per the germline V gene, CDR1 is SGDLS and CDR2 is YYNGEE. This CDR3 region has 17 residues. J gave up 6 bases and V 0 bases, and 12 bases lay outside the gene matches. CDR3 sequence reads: CASSVGGRGAGRDTQYF. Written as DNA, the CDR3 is TGTGCCAGCAGCGTAGGGGGGCGGGGGGCCGGGAGGGATACGCAGTATTTT. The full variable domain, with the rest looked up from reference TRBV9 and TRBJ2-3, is DSGVTQTPKHLITATGQRVTLRCSPRSGDLSVYWYQQSLDQGLQFLIQYYNGEERAKGNILERFSAQQFPDLHSELNLSSLELGDSALYFCASSVGGRGAGRDTQYFGPGTRLTVL.

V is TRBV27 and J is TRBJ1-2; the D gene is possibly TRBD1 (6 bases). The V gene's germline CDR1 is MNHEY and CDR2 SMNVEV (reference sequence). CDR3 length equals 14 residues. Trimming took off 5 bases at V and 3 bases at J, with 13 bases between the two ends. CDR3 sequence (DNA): TGTGCCAGCAGTATCTACAGGGAGCACTATGGCTACACCTTC. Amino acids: CASSIYREHYGYTF.

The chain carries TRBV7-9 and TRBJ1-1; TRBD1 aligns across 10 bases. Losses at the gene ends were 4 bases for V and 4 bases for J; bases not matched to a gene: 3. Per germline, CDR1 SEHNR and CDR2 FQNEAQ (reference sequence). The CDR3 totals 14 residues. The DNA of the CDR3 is TGTGCCAGCAGCTGGACAGGGGGAGGCACTGAAGCTTTCTTT. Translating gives CASSWTGGGTEAFF. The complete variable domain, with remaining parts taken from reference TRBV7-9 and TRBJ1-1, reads DTGVSQNPRHKITKRGQNVTFRCDPISEHNRLYWYRQTLGQGPEFLTYFQNEAQLEKSRLLSDRFSAERPKGSFSTLEIQRTEQGDSAMYLCASSWTGGGTEAFFGQGTRLTVV.

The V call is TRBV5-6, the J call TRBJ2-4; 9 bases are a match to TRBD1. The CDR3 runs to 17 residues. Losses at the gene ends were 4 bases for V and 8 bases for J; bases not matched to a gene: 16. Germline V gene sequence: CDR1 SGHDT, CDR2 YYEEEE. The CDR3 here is CASSPLGQGRSHYIQYF. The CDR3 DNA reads TGTGCCAGCAGCCCCCTCGGACAGGGGCGCAGTCACTACATTCAGTACTTC. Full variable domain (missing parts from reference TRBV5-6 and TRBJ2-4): DAGVTQSPTHLIKTRGQQVTLRCSPKSGHDTVSWYQQALGQGPQFIFQYYEEEERQRGNFPDRFSGHQFPNYSSELNVNALLLGDSALYLCASSPLGQGRSHYIQYFGAGTRLSVL.

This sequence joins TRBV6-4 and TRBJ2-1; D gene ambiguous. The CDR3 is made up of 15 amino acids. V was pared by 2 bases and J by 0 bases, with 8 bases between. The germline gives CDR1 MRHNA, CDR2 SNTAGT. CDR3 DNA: TGTGCCAGCAGTGACCAGGCAGGCTCCTACAATGAGCAGTTCTTC. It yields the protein CASSDQAGSYNEQFF.

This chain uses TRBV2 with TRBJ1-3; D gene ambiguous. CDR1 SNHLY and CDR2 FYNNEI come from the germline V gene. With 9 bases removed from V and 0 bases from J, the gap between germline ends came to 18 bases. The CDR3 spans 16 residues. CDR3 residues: CASSGRYPSSGNTIYF. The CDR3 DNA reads TGTGCCAGTAGCGGGCGATACCCTTCCTCTGGAAACACCATATATTTT. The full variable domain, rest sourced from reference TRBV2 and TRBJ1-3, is EPEVTQTPSHQVTQMGQEVILRCVPISNHLYFYWYRQILGQKVEFLVSFYNNEISEKSEIFDDQFSVERPDGSNFTLKIRSTKLEDSAMYFCASSGRYPSSGNTIYFGEGSWLTVV.

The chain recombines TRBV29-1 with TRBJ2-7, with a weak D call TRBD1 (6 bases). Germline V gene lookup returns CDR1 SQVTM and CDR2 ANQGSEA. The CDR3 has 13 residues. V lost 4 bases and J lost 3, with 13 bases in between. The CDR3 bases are TGCAGCGTTGGTGCCAGGGGTCTCTACGAGCAGTACTTC. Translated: CSVGARGLYEQYF.

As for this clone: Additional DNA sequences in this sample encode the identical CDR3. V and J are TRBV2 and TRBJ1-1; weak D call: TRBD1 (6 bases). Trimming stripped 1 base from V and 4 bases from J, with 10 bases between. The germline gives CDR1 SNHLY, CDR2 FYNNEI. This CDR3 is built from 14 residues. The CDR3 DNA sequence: TGTGCCAGCAGTGAAGGTGGGGGCCGCACTGAAGCTTTCTTT. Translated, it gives CASSEGGGRTEAFF.

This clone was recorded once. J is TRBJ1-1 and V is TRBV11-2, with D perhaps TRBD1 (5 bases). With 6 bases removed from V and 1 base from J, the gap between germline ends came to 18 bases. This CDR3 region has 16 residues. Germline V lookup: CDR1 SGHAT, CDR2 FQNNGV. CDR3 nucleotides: TGTGCCAGCAGAAGAAGGTTCCGGGGGTCGAACACTGAAGCTTTCTTT. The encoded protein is CASRRRFRGSNTEAFF.

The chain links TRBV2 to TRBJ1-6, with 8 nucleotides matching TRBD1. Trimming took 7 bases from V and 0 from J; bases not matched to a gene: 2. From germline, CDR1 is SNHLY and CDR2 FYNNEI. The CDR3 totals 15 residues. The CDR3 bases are TGTGCCAGCAACGACAGGGGCTCCTATAATTCACCCCTCCACTTT. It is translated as CASNDRGSYNSPLHF.

The CDR3 is CASSVRGTVAFGSGNTIYF. CDR3 bases: TGTGCCAGCAGCGTCCGGGGGACAGTCGCCTTTGGCTCTGGAAACACCATATATTTT. The chain employs TRBV9 and TRBJ1-3; TRBD1 agrees at 7 bases. Looked up from germline, CDR1 is SGDLS and CDR2 is YYNGEE. The ends lost 2 bases at V and 0 bases at J; junction bases unmatched: 14. The CDR3 is 19 residues long. Complete variable domain (other parts from reference TRBV9 and TRBJ1-3): DSGVTQTPKHLITATGQRVTLRCSPRSGDLSVYWYQQSLDQGLQFLIQYYNGEERAKGNILERFSAQQFPDLHSELNLSSLELGDSALYFCASSVRGTVAFGSGNTIYFGEGSWLTVV.

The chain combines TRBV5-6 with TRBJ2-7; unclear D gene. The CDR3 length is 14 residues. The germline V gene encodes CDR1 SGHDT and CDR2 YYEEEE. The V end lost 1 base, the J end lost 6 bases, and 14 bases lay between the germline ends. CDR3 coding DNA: TGTGCCAGCAGCTTGAGCCTCCTCTTGCCCGAGCAGTACTTC. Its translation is CASSLSLLLPEQYF.

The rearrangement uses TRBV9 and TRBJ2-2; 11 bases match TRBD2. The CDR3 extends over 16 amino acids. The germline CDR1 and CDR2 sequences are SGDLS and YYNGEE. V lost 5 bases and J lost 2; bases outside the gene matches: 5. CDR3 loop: CASSRSGGANTGELFF. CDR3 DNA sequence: TGTGCCAGCAGTCGTAGCGGGGGGGCCAACACCGGGGAGCTGTTTTTT.

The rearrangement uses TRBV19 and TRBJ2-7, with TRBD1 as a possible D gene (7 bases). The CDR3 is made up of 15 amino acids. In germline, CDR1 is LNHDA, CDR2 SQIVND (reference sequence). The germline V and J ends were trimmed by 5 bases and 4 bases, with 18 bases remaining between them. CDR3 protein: CASSLQGGPPYEQYF. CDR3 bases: TGTGCCAGTAGTCTTCAGGGGGGCCCCCCTTACGAGCAGTACTTC.

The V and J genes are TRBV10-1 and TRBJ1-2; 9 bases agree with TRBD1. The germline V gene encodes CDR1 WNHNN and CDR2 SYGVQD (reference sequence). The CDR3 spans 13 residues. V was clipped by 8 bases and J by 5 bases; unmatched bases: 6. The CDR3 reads CASSSGQGYGYTF. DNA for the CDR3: TGCGCCAGCTCTTCGGGACAGGGTTATGGCTACACCTTC.

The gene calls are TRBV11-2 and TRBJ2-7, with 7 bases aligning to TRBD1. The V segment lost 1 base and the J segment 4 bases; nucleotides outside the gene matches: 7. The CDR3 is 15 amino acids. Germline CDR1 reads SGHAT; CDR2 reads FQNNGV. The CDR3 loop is CASSLGPGGQYEQYF. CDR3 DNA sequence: TGTGCCAGCAGCTTAGGACCAGGGGGTCAGTACGAGCAGTACTTC.

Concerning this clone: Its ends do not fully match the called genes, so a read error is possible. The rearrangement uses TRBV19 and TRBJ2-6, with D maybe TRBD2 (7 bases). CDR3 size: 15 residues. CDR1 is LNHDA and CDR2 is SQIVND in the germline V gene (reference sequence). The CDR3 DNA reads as TGTGCCAGTAGTGGGGGGGCTGCTGGGGCCAACGGCCTGACTTTC. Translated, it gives CASSGGAAGANGLTF.

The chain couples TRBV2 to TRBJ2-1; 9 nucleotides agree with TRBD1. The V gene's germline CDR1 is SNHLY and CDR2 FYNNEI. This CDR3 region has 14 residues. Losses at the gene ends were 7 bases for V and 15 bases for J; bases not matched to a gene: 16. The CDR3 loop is CASNLDRGAFVSFF. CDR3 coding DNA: TGTGCCAGCAATCTGGACAGGGGCGCGTTTGTTTCGTTCTTC. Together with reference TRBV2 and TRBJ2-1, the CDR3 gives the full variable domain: EPEVTQTPSHQVTQMGQEVILRCVPISNHLYFYWYRQILGQKVEFLVSFYNNEISEKSEIFDDQFSVERPDGSNFTLKIRSTKLEDSAMYFCASNLDRGAFVSFFGPGTRLTVL.

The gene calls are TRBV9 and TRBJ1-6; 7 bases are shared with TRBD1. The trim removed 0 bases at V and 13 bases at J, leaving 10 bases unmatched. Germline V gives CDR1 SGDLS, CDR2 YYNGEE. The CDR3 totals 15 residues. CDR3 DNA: TGTGCCAGCAGCGTAGATAACAGGGGTTTATTTCCCCTCCACTTT. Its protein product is CASSVDNRGLFPLHF. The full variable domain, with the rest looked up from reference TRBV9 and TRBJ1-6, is DSGVTQTPKHLITATGQRVTLRCSPRSGDLSVYWYQQSLDQGLQFLIQYYNGEERAKGNILERFSAQQFPDLHSELNLSSLELGDSALYFCASSVDNRGLFPLHFGNGTRLTVT.